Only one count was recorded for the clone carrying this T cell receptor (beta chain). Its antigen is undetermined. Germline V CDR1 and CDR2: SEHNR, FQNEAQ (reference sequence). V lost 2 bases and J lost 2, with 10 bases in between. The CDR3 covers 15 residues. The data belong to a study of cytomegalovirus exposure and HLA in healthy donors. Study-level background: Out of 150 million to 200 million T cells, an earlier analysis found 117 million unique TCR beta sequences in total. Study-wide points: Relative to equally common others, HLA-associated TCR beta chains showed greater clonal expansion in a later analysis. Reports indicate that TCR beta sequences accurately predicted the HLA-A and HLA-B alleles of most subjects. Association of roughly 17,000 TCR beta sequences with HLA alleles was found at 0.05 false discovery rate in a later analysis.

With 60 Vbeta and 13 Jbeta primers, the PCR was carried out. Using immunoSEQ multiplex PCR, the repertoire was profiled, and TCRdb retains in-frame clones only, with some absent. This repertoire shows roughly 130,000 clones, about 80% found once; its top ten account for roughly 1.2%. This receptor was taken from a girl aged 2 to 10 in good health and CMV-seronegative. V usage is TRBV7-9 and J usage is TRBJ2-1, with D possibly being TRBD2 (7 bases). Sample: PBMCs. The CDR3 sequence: CASSLKGGTYNEQFF. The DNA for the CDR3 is TGTGCCAGCAGCTTAAAGGGGGGGACCTACAATGAGCAGTTCTTC.